The next 11 T cell receptor beta chains were all read from a single sample in a study of T-cell reconstitution after alpha-beta-depleted transplantation in children. This sample's TCRbeta library carried unique molecular identifier barcodes. TCRdb fed the PCR reads into MiXCR, producing one record per CDR3 protein. The top ten hold 13% of the sample, which has some 190,000 distinct CDR3 sequences, over 8.5% seen once. The material was PBMCs, obtained before TCRalphabeta/CD19-depleted stem cell transplant. These receptors were taken from a boy aged 2 to 9 with acute myeloid leukemia, due to receive a stem cell transplant.

A note on this clonotype: One base away lies a much larger clone, so this may be a sequencing read error. DNA of the CDR3: TGTACCATCAGACAGGGTGACTATGGCTACACCTTC. Translating gives CTIRQGDYGYTF. The chain is built from TRBV10-3 and TRBJ1-2; 7 bases align to TRBD1. CDR3 length: 12 amino acids. Per the germline V gene, CDR1 is ENHRY and CDR2 is SYGVKD.

This clonotype was observed a handful of times. V gene TRBV20-1 combines with J gene TRBJ2-7, with D perhaps TRBD1 (6 bases). Germline V gives CDR1 DFQATT, CDR2 SNEGSKA (reference sequence). Trimming removed 1 base at V and 3 bases at J, with 13 bases between. The CDR3 runs to 14 residues. The CDR3 nucleotides are TGCAGTGCTAGAGTGCCGACAGGATACTACGAGCAGTACTTC. Its translation: CSARVPTGYYEQYF.

This clonotype was counted ten times or more. This chain joins TRBV5-1 and TRBJ2-7; 9 bases agree with TRBD1. The CDR3 consists of 16 residues. V shed 4 bases and J 2 bases; nucleotides not matched to a gene: 10. Germline lookup yields CDR1 SGHRS and CDR2 YFSETQ. CDR3 region: CASSHSFWTGAYEQYF. DNA for the CDR3: TGCGCCAGCAGCCACTCCTTCTGGACAGGGGCCTACGAGCAGTACTTC.

This clonotype appeared many times. The chain uses TRBV20-1 and TRBJ2-7; 11 nucleotides line up with TRBD2. The CDR3 runs to 14 residues. CDR1 is DFQATT and CDR2 is SNEGSKA in the germline V gene (reference sequence). V was pared by 6 bases and J by 0 bases, with 4 bases of the junction left unmatched. The CDR3 region has the DNA TGCAGTGCCTCACTAGCGGGGGACTCCTACGAGCAGTACTTC. It specifies CSASLAGDSYEQYF.

In its sample, this clonotype was seen many times. The chain joins TRBV11-2 to TRBJ2-1; 8 bases agree with TRBD2. The germline CDR1 and CDR2 sequences are SGHAT and FQNNGV. The CDR3 runs to 15 residues. V lost 1 base to trimming and J lost 6 bases; unmatched junction nucleotides: 5. In DNA form, the CDR3 reads TGTGCCAGCAGCTTAGGAGTCGGGAGGGGCAATGAGCAGTTCTTC. This sequence encodes CASSLGVGRGNEQFF.

This clonotype has ten or more counts. J is TRBJ2-5 and V is TRBV28; TRBD2 matches 7 bases. The CDR3 contains 16 residues. Germline V lookup: CDR1 MDHEN, CDR2 SYDVKM. V was pared by 3 bases and J by 0 bases, with 7 bases of the junction left unmatched. CDR3 nucleotides: TGTGCCAGCAGTTTTCTGGGGGGGGAGGACCAAGAGACCCAGTACTTC. It specifies CASSFLGGEDQETQYF.

The sample holds many counts of this clonotype. This sequence joins TRBV11-2 and TRBJ2-3; D is possibly TRBD1 or TRBD2 (6 bases each). CDR3 length equals 12 residues. Trimming pared 0 bases from V and 14 bases from J, leaving 12 bases between. In germline, CDR1 is SGHAT, CDR2 FQNNGV. The CDR3 region has the DNA TGTGCCAGCAGCTTAGAGGGGGGCCGCGGGTATTTT. Its translation: CASSLEGGRGYF.

There are a few counts of this clonotype. The chain recombines TRBV12-3 or TRBV12-4 with TRBJ2-2, with 9 bases identical to TRBD1. Trimming cost V 6 bases and J 4 bases; bases outside gene matches: 9. The CDR3 is made up of 16 amino acids. The CDR3 sequence is CASRTRDRVGTGELFF. CDR3 coding DNA: TGTGCCAGCAGGACTCGGGACAGGGTGGGCACCGGGGAGCTGTTTTTT.

This chain links TRBV7-9 with TRBJ2-3; D ambiguous. The CDR3 sequence is 14 residues long. With 5 bases removed from V and 11 bases from J, the gap between germline ends came to 20 bases. Germline loops: CDR1 SEHNR, CDR2 FQNEAQ (reference sequence). In nucleotides, the CDR3 is TGTGCCAGCAGCGAGCTAGAGTACCTTTCAAGGCAGTATTTT. It encodes CASSELEYLSRQYF.

At least ten counts were recorded for this clonotype. The chain links TRBV7-9 to TRBJ1-1; D gene unclear. V lost 3 bases, J lost 0 bases, and 14 bases lay in between. This CDR3 is built from 16 residues. Germline V gene lookup returns CDR1 SEHNR and CDR2 FQNEAQ (reference sequence). In nucleotides, the CDR3 is TGTGCCAGCAGCTTCTCGGTCGTGATAATGAACACTGAAGCTTTCTTT. Translating gives CASSFSVVIMNTEAFF.

This clonotype occurred many times. The gene calls are TRBV11-2 and TRBJ2-5, with TRBD1 matching 8 bases. The CDR3 is 13 amino acids. Trimming removed 4 bases from V and 5 bases from J; junction bases left unmatched: 3. Germline CDR1 SGHAT, CDR2 FQNNGV. The DNA for the CDR3 is TGTGCCAGCAGCTGGGGGACAGGCGAGACCCAGTACTTC. Its protein product is CASSWGTGETQYF.